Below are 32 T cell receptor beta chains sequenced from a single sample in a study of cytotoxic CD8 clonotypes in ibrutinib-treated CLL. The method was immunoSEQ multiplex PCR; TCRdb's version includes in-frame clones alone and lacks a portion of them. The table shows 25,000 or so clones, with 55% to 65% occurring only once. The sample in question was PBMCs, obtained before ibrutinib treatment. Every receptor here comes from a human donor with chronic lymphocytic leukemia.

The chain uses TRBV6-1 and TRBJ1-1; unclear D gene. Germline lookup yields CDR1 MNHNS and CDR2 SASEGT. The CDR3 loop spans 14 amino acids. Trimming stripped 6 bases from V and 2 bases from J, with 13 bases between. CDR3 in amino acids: CASRLYEVNTEAFF. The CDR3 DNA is TGTGCCAGCAGACTTTATGAGGTAAACACTGAAGCTTTCTTT.

The CDR3 DNA follows: TGTGCCTGGAGGGGCAAGCAGGGACCTGATTCACCCCTCCACTTT. This sequence encodes CAWRGKQGPDSPLHF. The chain links TRBV30 to TRBJ1-6, with D perhaps matching TRBD1 (5 bases). CDR3 size: 15 residues. V lost 3 bases, J lost 8 bases, and 17 bases lay in between. The germline CDR1 and CDR2 sequences are GTSNPN and SVGIG (reference sequence).

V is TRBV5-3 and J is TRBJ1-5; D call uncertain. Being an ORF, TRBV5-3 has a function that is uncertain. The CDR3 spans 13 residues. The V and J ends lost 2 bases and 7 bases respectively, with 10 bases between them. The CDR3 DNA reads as TGTGCCAGAAGCTTCGCGGGAACCCAGCCCCAGCATTTT. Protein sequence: CARSFAGTQPQHF.

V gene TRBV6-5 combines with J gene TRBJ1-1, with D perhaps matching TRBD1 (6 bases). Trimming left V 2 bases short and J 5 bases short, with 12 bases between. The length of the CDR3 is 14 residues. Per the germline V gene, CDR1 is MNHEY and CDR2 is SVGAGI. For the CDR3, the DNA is TGTGCCAGCAGTTACGGGGGGCGCTGGACTGAAGCTTTCTTT. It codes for CASSYGGRWTEAFF.

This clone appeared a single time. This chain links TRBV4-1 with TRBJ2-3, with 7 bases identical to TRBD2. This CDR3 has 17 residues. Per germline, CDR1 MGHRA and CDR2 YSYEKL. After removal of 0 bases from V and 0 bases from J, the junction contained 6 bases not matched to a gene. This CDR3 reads CASSQERSSGSTDTQYF. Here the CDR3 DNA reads TGCGCCAGCAGCCAAGAGAGGTCTAGCGGTAGCACAGATACGCAGTATTTT.

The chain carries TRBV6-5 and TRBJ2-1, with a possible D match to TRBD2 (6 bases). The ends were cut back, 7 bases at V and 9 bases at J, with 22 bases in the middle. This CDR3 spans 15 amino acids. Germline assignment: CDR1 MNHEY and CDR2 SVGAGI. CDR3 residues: CASTPGSVGGGEQFF. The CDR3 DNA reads TGTGCCAGCACCCCGGGCTCCGTGGGGGGTGGTGAGCAGTTCTTC.

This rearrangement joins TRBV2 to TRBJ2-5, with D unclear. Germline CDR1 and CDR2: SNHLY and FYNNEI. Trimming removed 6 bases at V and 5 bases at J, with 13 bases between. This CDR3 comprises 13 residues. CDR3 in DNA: TGTGCCAGCAGAGTTGAGCAGTTGGAGACCCAGTACTTC. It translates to CASRVEQLETQYF.

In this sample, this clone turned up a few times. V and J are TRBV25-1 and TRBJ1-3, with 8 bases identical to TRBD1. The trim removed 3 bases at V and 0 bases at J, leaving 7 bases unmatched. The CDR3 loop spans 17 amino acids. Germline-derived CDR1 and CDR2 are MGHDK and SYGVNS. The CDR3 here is CASSDQGARPSGNTIYF. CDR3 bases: TGTGCCAGCAGTGATCAGGGGGCCCGGCCCTCTGGAAACACCATATATTTT.

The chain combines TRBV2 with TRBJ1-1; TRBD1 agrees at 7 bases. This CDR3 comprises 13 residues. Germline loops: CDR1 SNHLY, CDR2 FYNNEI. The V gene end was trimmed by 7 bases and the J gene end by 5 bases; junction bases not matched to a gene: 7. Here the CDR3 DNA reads TGTGCCAGCACCCAGGGGGGTGGTACTGAAGCTTTCTTT. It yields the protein CASTQGGGTEAFF.

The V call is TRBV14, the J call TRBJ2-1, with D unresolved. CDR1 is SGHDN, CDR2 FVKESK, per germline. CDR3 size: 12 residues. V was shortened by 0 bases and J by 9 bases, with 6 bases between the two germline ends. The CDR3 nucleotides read TGTGCCAGCAGCCAAGATAGTGTTGAGCAGTTCTTC. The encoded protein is CASSQDSVEQFF.

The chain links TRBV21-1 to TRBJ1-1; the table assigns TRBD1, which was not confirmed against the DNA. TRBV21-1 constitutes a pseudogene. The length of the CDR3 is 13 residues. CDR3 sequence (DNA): TGTGCCAGCAGCAAGGCAGTTTACACTGAAGCTTTCTTT. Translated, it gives CASSKAVYTEAFF.

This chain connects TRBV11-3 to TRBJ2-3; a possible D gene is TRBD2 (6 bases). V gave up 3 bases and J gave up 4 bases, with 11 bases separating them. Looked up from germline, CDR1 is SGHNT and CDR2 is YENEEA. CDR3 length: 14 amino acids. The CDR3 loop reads CASSFAGNSDTQYF. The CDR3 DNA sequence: TGTGCCAGCAGCTTTGCGGGGAACTCAGATACGCAGTATTTT.

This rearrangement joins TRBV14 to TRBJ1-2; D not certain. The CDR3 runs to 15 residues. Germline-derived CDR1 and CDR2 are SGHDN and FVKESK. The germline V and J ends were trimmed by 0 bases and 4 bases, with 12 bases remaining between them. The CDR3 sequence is CASSQDWKGGYGYTF. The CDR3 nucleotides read TGTGCCAGCAGCCAAGATTGGAAGGGTGGCTATGGCTACACCTTC.

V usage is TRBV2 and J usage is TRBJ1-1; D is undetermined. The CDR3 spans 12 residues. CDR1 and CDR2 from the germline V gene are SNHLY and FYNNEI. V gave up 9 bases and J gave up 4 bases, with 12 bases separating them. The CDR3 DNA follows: TGTGCCAGTCGGGTGGTGAGCACTGAAGCTTTCTTT. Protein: CASRVVSTEAFF.

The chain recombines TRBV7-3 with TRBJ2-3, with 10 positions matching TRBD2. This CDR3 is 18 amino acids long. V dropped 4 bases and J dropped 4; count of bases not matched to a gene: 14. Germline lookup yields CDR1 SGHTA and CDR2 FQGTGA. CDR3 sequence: CASSSGRSGGLFADTQYF. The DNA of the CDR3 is TGTGCCAGCAGCTCAGGGCGTAGCGGGGGGCTTTTTGCAGATACGCAGTATTTT. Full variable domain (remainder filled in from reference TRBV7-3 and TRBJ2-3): GAGVSQTPSNKVTEKGKYVELRCDPISGHTALYWYRQSLGQGPEFLIYFQGTGAADDSGLPNDRFFAVRPEGSVSTLKIQRTERGDSAVYLCASSSGRSGGLFADTQYFGPGTRLTVL.

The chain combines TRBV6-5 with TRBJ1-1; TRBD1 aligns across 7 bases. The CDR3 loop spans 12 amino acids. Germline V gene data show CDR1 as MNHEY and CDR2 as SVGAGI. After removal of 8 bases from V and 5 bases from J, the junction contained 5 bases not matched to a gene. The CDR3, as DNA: TGTGCCAGCTCGAGGGGGCGGACTGAAGCTTTCTTT. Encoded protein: CASSRGRTEAFF.

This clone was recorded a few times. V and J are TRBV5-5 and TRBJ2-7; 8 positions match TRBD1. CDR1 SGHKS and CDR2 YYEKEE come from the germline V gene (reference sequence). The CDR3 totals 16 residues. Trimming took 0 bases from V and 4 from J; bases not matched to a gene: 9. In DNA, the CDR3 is TGTGCCAGCAGCTTGGCCGGCCAGGGGGCTCCGTACGAGCAGTACTTC. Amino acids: CASSLAGQGAPYEQYF.

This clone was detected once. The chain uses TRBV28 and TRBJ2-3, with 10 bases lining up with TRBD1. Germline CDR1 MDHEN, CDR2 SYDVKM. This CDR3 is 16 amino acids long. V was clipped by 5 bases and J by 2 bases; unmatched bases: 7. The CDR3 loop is CASSITGTGDTDTQYF. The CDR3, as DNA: TGTGCCAGCAGTATAACCGGGACAGGGGACACAGATACGCAGTATTTT.

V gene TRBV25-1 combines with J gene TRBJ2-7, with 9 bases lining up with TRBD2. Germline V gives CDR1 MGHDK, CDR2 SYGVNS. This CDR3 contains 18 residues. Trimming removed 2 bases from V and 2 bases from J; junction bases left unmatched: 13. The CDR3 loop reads CASSEEPAGGPWPYEQYF. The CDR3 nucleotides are TGTGCCAGCAGTGAAGAACCAGCGGGGGGACCATGGCCCTACGAGCAGTACTTC.

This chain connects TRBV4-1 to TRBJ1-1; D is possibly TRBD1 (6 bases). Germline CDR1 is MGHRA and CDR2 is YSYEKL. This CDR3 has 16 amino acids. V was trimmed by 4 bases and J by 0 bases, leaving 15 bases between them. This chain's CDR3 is CASSPGGGHMNTEAFF. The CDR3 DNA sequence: TGCGCCAGCAGCCCCGGTGGGGGACATATGAACACTGAAGCTTTCTTT.

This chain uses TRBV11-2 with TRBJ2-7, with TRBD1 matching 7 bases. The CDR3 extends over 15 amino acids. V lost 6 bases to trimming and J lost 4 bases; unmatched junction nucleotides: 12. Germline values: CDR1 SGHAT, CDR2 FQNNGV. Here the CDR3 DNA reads TGTGCCAGCAGTACCCCCCGGGACAGTTTTTACGAGCAGTACTTC. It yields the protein CASSTPRDSFYEQYF.

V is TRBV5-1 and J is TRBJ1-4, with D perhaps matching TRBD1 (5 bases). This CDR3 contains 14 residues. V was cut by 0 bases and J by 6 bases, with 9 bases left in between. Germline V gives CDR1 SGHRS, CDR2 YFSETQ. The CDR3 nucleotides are TGCGCCAGCAGCTTGGAGAGAGGGGATGAAAAACTGTTTTTT. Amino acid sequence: CASSLERGDEKLFF.

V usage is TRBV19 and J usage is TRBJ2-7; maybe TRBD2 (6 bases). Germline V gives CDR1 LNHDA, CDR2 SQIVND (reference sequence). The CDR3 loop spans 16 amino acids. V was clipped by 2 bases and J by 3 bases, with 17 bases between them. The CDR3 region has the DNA TGTGCCAGTAGTATAAGTGGCCGGGGGTTGGACTACGAGCAGTACTTC. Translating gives CASSISGRGLDYEQYF.

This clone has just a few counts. The CDR3 is CASRARGPSSGNTIYF. The DNA of the CDR3 is TGTGCCAGCAGGGCCCGGGGCCCGAGCTCTGGAAACACCATATATTTT. This chain uses TRBV27 with TRBJ1-3, with D perhaps TRBD1 (5 bases). The V gene's germline CDR1 is MNHEY and CDR2 SMNVEV (reference sequence). The CDR3 has 16 residues. Trimming pared 6 bases from V and 0 bases from J, leaving 15 bases between.

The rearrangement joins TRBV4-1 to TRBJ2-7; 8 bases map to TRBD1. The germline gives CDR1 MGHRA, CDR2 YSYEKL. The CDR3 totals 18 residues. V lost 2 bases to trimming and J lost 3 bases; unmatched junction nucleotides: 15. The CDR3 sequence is CASSQKVVLQGVSYEQYF. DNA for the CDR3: TGCGCCAGCAGCCAAAAAGTTGTCCTACAGGGGGTGAGCTACGAGCAGTACTTC.

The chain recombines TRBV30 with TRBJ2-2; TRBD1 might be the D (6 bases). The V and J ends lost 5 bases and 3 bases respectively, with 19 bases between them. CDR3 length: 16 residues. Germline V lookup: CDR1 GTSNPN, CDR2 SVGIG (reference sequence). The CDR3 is CAWALTGTSYTGELFF. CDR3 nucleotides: TGTGCCTGGGCCCTAACCGGGACAAGTTACACCGGGGAGCTGTTTTTT.

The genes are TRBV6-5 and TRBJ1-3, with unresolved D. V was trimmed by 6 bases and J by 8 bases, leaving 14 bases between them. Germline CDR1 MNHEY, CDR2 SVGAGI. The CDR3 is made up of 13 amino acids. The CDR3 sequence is CASRRLSWDTIYF. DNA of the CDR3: TGTGCCAGCAGGAGGCTTAGTTGGGACACCATATATTTT.

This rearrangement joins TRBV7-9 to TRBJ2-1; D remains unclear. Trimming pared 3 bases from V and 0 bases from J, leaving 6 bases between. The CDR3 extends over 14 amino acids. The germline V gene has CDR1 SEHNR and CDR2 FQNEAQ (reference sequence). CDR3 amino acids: CASSFISSYNEQFF. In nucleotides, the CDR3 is TGTGCCAGCAGCTTTATTAGCTCCTACAATGAGCAGTTCTTC.

CDR3 loop: CSVRQNNEKLFF. The CDR3 DNA is TGCAGCGTTAGGCAGAATAATGAAAAACTGTTTTTT. The rearrangement uses TRBV29-1 and TRBJ1-4, with D uncertain. V was trimmed by 5 bases and J by 4 bases, leaving 8 bases between them. The CDR3 consists of 12 residues. Germline V gives CDR1 SQVTM, CDR2 ANQGSEA.

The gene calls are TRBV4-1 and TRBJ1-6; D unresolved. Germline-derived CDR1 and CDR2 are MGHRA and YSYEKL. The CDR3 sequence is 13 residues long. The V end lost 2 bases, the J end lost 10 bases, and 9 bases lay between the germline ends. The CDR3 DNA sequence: TGCGCCAGCAGCCAAAGCTGGGTCTCACCCCTCCACTTT. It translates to CASSQSWVSPLHF.

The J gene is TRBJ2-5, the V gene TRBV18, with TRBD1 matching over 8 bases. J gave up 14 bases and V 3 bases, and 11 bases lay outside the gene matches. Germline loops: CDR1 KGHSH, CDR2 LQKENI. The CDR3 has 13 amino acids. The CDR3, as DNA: TGTGCCAGCTCACCGTCCCGGGACAGGAATGATTACTTC. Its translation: CASSPSRDRNDYF.

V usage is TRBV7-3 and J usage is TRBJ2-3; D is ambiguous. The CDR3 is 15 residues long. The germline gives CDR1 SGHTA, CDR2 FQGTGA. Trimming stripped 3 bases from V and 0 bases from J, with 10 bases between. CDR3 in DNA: TGTGCCAGCAGCTTGAATAAAGCTAGCACAGATACGCAGTATTTT. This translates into CASSLNKASTDTQYF.